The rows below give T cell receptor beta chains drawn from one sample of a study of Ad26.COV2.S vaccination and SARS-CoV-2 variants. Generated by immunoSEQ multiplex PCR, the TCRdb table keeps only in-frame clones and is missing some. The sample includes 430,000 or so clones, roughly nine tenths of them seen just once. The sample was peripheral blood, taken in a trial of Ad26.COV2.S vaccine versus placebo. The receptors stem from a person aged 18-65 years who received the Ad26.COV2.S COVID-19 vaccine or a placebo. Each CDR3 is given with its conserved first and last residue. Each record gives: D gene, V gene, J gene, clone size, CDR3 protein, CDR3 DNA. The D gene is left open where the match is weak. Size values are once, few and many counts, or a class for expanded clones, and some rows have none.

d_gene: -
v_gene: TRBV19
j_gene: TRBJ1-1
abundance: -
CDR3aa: CASSILGMNTEAFF
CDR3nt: TGTGCCAGTAGTATCTTAGGGATGAACACTGAAGCTTTCTTT

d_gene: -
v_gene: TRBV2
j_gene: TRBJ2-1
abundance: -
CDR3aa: CASALRGRSSYNEQFF
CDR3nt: TGTGCCAGTGCCCTGAGGGGTAGGAGCTCCTACAATGAGCAGTTCTTC

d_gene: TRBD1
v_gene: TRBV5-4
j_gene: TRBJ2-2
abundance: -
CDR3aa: CASSSGQVTGELFF
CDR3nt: TGTGCCAGCAGCTCGGGACAGGTCACCGGGGAGCTGTTTTTT

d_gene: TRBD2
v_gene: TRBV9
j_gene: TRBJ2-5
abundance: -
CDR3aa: CASSVGTSAEETQYF
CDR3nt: TGTGCCAGCAGCGTCGGGACTAGTGCAGAAGAGACCCAGTACTTC

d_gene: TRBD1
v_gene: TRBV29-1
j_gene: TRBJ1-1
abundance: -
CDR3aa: CSVVPRGTEAFF
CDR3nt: TGCAGCGTTGTGCCCAGGGGGACTGAAGCTTTCTTT

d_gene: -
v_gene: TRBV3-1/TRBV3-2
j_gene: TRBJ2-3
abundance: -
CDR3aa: CASEGVEDTQYF
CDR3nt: TGTGCCAGCGAGGGGGTGGAAGATACGCAGTATTTT

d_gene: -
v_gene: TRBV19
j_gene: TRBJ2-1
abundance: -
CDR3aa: CASSIGIYGEQFF
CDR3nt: TGTGCCAGTAGTATAGGTATTTACGGTGAGCAGTTCTTC

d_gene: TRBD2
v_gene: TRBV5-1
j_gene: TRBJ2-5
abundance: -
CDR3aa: CASSGGSFETQYF
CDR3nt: TGCGCCAGCAGCGGCGGGAGTTTTGAGACCCAGTACTTC

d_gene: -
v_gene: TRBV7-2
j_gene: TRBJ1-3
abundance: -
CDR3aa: CASSLKGGSGNTIYF
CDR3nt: TGTGCCAGCAGCTTAAAGGGCGGGTCTGGAAACACCATATATTTT

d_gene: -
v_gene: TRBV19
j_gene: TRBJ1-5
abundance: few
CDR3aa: CASSIPGVDQPQHF
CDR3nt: TGTGCCAGTAGTATTCCAGGGGTGGATCAGCCCCAGCATTTT

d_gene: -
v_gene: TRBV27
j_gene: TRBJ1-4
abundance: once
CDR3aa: CASSLSRSLEKLFF
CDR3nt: TGTGCCAGCAGTTTATCGCGCAGTCTTGAAAAACTGTTTTTT

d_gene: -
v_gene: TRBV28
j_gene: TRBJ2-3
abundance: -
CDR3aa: CASRWSPSTDTQYF
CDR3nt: TGTGCCAGCCGCTGGAGCCCTAGCACGGATACGCAGTATTTT

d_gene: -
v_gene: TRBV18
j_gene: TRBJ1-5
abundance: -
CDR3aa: CASSPQAHQPQHF
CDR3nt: TGTGCCAGCTCACCTCAGGCCCATCAGCCCCAGCATTTT

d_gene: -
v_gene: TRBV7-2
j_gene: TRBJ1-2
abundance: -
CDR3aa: CASSLGGIYGYTF
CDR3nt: TGTGCCAGCAGCTTGGGGGGAATCTATGGCTACACCTTC

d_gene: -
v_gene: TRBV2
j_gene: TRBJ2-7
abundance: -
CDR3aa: CASIQGILTYEEYF
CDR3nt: TGTGCCAGCATTCAGGGAATACTGACCTACGAAGAGTACTTC

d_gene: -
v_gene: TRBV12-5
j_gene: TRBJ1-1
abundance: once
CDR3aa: CASGFGQGRTEAFF
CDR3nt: TGTGCTAGTGGTTTCGGTCAGGGGAGGACTGAAGCTTTCTTT

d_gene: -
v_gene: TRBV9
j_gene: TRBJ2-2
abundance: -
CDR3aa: CASSVATVNTGELFF
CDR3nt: TGTGCCAGCAGCGTAGCGACGGTGAACACCGGGGAGCTGTTTTTT